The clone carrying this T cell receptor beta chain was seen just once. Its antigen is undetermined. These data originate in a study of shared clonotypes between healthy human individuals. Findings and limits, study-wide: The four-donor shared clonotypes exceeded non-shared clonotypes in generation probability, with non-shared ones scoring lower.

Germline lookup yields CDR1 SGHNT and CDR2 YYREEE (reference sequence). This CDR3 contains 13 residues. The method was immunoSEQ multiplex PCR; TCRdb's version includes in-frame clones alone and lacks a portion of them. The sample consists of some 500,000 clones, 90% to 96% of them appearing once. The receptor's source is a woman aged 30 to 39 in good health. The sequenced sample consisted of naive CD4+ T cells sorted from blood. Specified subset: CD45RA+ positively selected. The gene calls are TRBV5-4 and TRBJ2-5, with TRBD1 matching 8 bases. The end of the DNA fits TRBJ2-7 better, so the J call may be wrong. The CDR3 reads CASSSTGEYEQYF. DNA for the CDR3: TGTGCCAGCAGCTCGACAGGGGAGTACGAGCAGTACTTC.